This entry lists 20 T cell receptor beta chains sequenced from one sample in a study of shared clonotypes between healthy human individuals. Repertoires were generated with immunoSEQ multiplex PCR, while TCRdb's copy carries only in-frame clones and drops some. The table has around 700,000 clones, 73% seen once. The sequenced material came from memory CD4+ T cells sorted from blood. Subset given: CD45RA-negative fraction. The source of these receptors is a woman between 25 and 40 years old in good health.

This chain connects TRBV27 to TRBJ2-3; 12 nucleotides agree with TRBD2. CDR3 length equals 16 residues. Unmatched junction bases numbered 7, after V lost 5 bases and J lost 4 bases. Germline V CDR1 and CDR2: MNHEY, SMNVEV (reference sequence). The CDR3 sequence: CASSIGLAGNADTQYF. CDR3 coding DNA: TGTGCCAGCAGTATAGGACTAGCGGGAAACGCAGATACGCAGTATTTT.

The gene calls are TRBV27 and TRBJ1-5; D remains ambiguous. Between the trimmed V and J ends, which lost 6 bases and 3 bases, there was a span of 9 bases. Germline values: CDR1 MNHEY, CDR2 SMNVEV (reference sequence). This CDR3 has 13 amino acids. The CDR3 coding sequence is TGTGCCAGCAGACAGACATTCAATCAGCCCCAGCATTTT. Translated, it gives CASRQTFNQPQHF.

The V and J genes are TRBV13 and TRBJ1-1; TRBD1 is a possible D gene (5 bases). The CDR3 is made up of 14 amino acids. The ends were cut back, 1 base at V and 4 bases at J, with 10 bases in the middle. Germline CDR1 and CDR2: PRHDT and FYEKMQ (reference sequence). The CDR3, as DNA: TGTGCCAGCAGCTTAGAGGGGCCTAGCACTGAAGCTTTCTTT. Translated, it gives CASSLEGPSTEAFF.

The chain is built from TRBV2 and TRBJ2-5; the match to TRBD2 covers 15 bases. Germline loops: CDR1 SNHLY, CDR2 FYNNEI. The V segment lost 6 bases and the J segment 7 bases; nucleotides outside the gene matches: 12. The CDR3 has 17 residues. CDR3 region: CASRQGLAGGHPRTQYF. The CDR3 DNA sequence: TGTGCCAGCAGACAAGGACTAGCGGGAGGGCACCCAAGGACCCAGTACTTC.

The chain couples TRBV10-3 to TRBJ1-5; D is possibly TRBD1 (6 bases). From germline, CDR1 is ENHRY and CDR2 SYGVKD. Between the trimmed V and J ends, which lost 0 bases and 4 bases, there was a span of 13 bases. The length of the CDR3 is 16 residues. The CDR3 here is CAISESQGSSNQPQHF. The CDR3 bases are TGTGCCATCAGTGAGTCGCAGGGGAGCTCTAATCAGCCCCAGCATTTT.

The chain links TRBV7-3 to TRBJ2-1, with 7 bases that match TRBD1. Germline V gene data show CDR1 as SGHTA and CDR2 as FQGTGA. This CDR3 spans 12 amino acids. Unmatched junction bases numbered 3, after V lost 4 bases and J lost 9 bases. The CDR3: CASSSQGTEQFF. The CDR3 DNA follows: TGTGCCAGCAGCTCACAGGGGACTGAGCAGTTCTTC.

The V and J genes are TRBV6-5 and TRBJ2-5; D ambiguous. The CDR3 has 13 amino acids. V was cut by 6 bases and J by 4 bases, with 12 bases left in between. CDR1 is MNHEY and CDR2 is SVGAGI in the germline V gene. CDR3 sequence: CASSLFGVETQYF. The CDR3 DNA is TGTGCCAGCAGCCTTTTCGGAGTAGAGACCCAGTACTTC.

This clone occurred once. This sequence joins TRBV7-2 and TRBJ2-1; D remains ambiguous. CDR1 SGHTA and CDR2 FQGNSA come from the germline V gene. This CDR3 is 13 amino acids long. V lost 3 bases and J 5 bases, leaving 8 bases between the germline ends. The CDR3 protein is CASSLSFHNEQFF. The CDR3 bases are TGTGCCAGCAGCTTGTCCTTTCACAATGAGCAGTTCTTC. The full variable domain, its missing parts supplied by reference TRBV7-2 and TRBJ2-1, is GAGVSQSPSNKVTEKGKDVELRCDPISGHTALYWYRQSLGQGLEFLIYFQGNSAPDKSGLPSDRFSAERTGGSVSTLTIQRTQQEDSAVYLCASSLSFHNEQFFGPGTRLTVL.

The rearrangement uses TRBV5-4 and TRBJ2-7, with 13 bases fitting TRBD2. The CDR3 sequence is 17 residues long. The V and J ends lost 4 bases and 2 bases, in that order; junction bases with no gene match: 9. Germline lookup yields CDR1 SGHNT and CDR2 YYREEE (reference sequence). CDR3 sequence (DNA): TGTGCCAGCAGCCCAATGGGTGGACTAGCGGGAGCCTACGAGCAGTACTTC. Its translation: CASSPMGGLAGAYEQYF.

The chain carries TRBV11-2 and TRBJ2-3; 7 bases match TRBD2. The CDR3 spans 15 residues. Germline values: CDR1 SGHAT, CDR2 FQNNGV. The V segment lost 6 bases and the J segment 1 base; nucleotides outside the gene matches: 7. The CDR3 sequence is CASRRGDYGTDTQYF. For the CDR3, the DNA is TGTGCCAGCAGGCGAGGGGACTACGGCACAGATACGCAGTATTTT. Complete variable domain (other parts from reference TRBV11-2 and TRBJ2-3): EAGVAQSPRYKIIEKRQSVAFWCNPISGHATLYWYQQILGQGPKLLIQFQNNGVVDDSQLPKDRFSAERLKGVDSTLKIQPAKLEDSAVYLCASRRGDYGTDTQYFGPGTRLTVL.

The V call is TRBV19, the J call TRBJ1-1; D might be TRBD1 (5 bases). Trimming took 5 bases from V and 4 from J, leaving 17 bases between them. CDR3 length equals 15 residues. Per germline, CDR1 LNHDA and CDR2 SQIVND (reference sequence). The CDR3 region is CASSSSAGAVTEAFF. The CDR3, as DNA: TGTGCCAGTAGTTCGTCGGCCGGGGCGGTCACTGAAGCTTTCTTT.

About this clone itself: This sample includes further DNA sequences coding for the same CDR3. J is TRBJ2-6 and V is TRBV5-6, with a weak D call TRBD1 (6 bases). Germline CDR1 is SGHDT and CDR2 is YYEEEE. The CDR3 is 15 residues long. Trimming took off 4 bases at V and 2 bases at J, with 10 bases between the two ends. In DNA, the CDR3 is TGTGCCAGCAGCCTCCGACAGGCTGGGGCCAACGTCCTGACTTTC. Its protein is CASSLRQAGANVLTF.

Notes on this clone: This sample includes further DNA sequences coding for the same CDR3. This chain joins TRBV10-2 and TRBJ2-1; 9 nucleotides match TRBD1. CDR1 WSHSY and CDR2 SAAADI come from the germline V gene. With V trimmed by 6 bases and J by 7 bases, 10 bases remained unmatched. The CDR3 length is 15 residues. The DNA for the CDR3 is TGCGCCAGCAGAGAGGGACAGGGTGGGGGAAATGAGCAGTTCTTC. Amino acids: CASREGQGGGNEQFF.

The chain joins TRBV4-2 to TRBJ2-3; 9 bases map to TRBD2. The CDR3 loop spans 18 amino acids. The ends lost 0 bases at V and 1 base at J; junction bases unmatched: 8. The germline V gene has CDR1 LGHNA and CDR2 YNFKEQ. CDR3 region: CASSQDYRTSVGTDTQYF. The CDR3 DNA reads TGTGCCAGCAGCCAAGATTACAGGACTAGCGTCGGCACAGATACGCAGTATTTT.

This clone was recorded many times. V and J are TRBV7-3 and TRBJ1-1; D gene ambiguous. Trimming pared 5 bases from V and 3 bases from J, leaving 13 bases between. CDR3 length: 14 residues. The germline V gene has CDR1 SGHTA and CDR2 FQGTGA. The CDR3 is CASSGYPGDTEAFF. CDR3 nucleotides: TGTGCCAGCAGCGGGTATCCTGGGGACACTGAAGCTTTCTTT. The entire variable domain, with the rest obtained from reference TRBV7-3 and TRBJ1-1, is as follows: GAGVSQTPSNKVTEKGKYVELRCDPISGHTALYWYRQSLGQGPEFLIYFQGTGAADDSGLPNDRFFAVRPEGSVSTLKIQRTERGDSAVYLCASSGYPGDTEAFFGQGTRLTVV.

This chain connects TRBV7-9 to TRBJ2-2; 8 bases map to TRBD2. After removal of 3 bases from V and 4 bases from J, the junction contained 7 bases not matched to a gene. This CDR3 comprises 16 residues. Germline V lookup: CDR1 SEHNR, CDR2 FQNEAQ (reference sequence). DNA of the CDR3: TGTGCCAGCAGCTTCGGTAGCGGGAAGGGCACCGGGGAGCTGTTTTTT. Its protein product is CASSFGSGKGTGELFF.

The chain combines TRBV10-3 with TRBJ2-1, with 13 positions matching TRBD2. V was clipped by 6 bases and J by 7 bases; unmatched bases: 3. Germline values: CDR1 ENHRY, CDR2 SYGVKD. The CDR3 has 14 amino acids. The CDR3: CAIRGLAGRNEQFF. As DNA, the CDR3 is TGTGCCATCAGGGGACTAGCGGGGCGGAATGAGCAGTTCTTC.

This chain uses TRBV19 with TRBJ1-2; D is unclear. Trimming pared 5 bases from V and 10 bases from J, leaving 14 bases between. Germline V gives CDR1 LNHDA, CDR2 SQIVND (reference sequence). The CDR3 covers 12 residues. The CDR3 DNA sequence: TGTGCCAGTAGTCCCCGACTTGGGGACTACACCTTC. Translated: CASSPRLGDYTF.

This sequence joins TRBV9 and TRBJ1-2; TRBD1 might be the D (5 bases). CDR3 length: 13 amino acids. Germline lookup yields CDR1 SGDLS and CDR2 YYNGEE. The ends were cut back, 0 bases at V and 2 bases at J, with 5 bases in the middle. The CDR3 bases are TGTGCCAGCAGCGTAGACAGGAACTATGGCTACACCTTC. Protein sequence: CASSVDRNYGYTF. Together with reference TRBV9 and TRBJ1-2, the CDR3 gives the full variable domain: DSGVTQTPKHLITATGQRVTLRCSPRSGDLSVYWYQQSLDQGLQFLIQYYNGEERAKGNILERFSAQQFPDLHSELNLSSLELGDSALYFCASSVDRNYGYTFGSGTRLTVV.

With respect to this clone: A read error may produce the germline difference seen at one junction end. This rearrangement joins TRBV18 to TRBJ1-1, with 8 bases fitting TRBD1. Germline CDR1 reads KGHSH; CDR2 reads LQKENI. CDR3 length: 17 residues. CDR3 sequence (DNA): TGTGCCAGCTCACCAATTAGGACAGGGATGAGGAACGCTGAAGCTTTCTTT. Translated: CASSPIRTGMRNAEAFF. Together with reference TRBV18 and TRBJ1-1, the CDR3 gives the full variable domain: NAGVMQNPRHLVRRRGQEARLRCSPMKGHSHVYWYRQLPEEGLKFMVYLQKENIIDESGMPKERFSAEFPKEGPSILRIQQVVRGDSAAYFCASSPIRTGMRNAEAFFGQGTRLTVV.